This T cell receptor (beta chain) was sequenced in a study of T cell responses to AZD1222 COVID-19 vaccine. Turning to the study itself: Pooling was applied to second doses at about 4 or about 12 weeks. Overall study findings and caveats: Unmutated variant regions are reportedly the target of nearly half of TCRs that are spike-specific. Spike-specific TCR breadth and depth grew following two AZD1222 doses. The study sampled repertoires only after the peak T cell response.

The protocol was immunoSEQ multiplex PCR, while the TCRdb copy is restricted to in-frame clones and leaves out a portion. The sample holds around 100,000 clones; about 88% are singletons and the top ten take around 1.8%. In regard to this clone: Antigen: not known.

Trimming cost V 0 bases and J 3 bases, with 15 bases left between them. Germline V gives CDR1 PRHDT, CDR2 FYEKMQ (reference sequence). This CDR3 region has 17 residues. The chain couples TRBV13 to TRBJ2-4; the D gene is possibly TRBD2 (6 bases). Source: peripheral blood, taken on day 0 of AZD1222 vaccination. The receptor was isolated from an adult in good health. CDR3 loop: CASSLGLSLRGKNIQYF. CDR3 DNA sequence: TGTGCCAGCAGCTTAGGCCTTTCTTTGCGGGGCAAAAACATTCAGTACTTC.